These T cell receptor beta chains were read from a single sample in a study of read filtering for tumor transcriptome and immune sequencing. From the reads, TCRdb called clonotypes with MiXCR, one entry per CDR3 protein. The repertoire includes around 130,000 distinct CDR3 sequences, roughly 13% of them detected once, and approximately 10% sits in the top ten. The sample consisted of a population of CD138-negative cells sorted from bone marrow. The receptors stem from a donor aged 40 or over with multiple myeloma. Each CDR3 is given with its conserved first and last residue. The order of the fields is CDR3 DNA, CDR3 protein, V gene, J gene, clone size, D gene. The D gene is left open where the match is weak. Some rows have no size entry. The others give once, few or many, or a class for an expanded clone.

CDR3nt: TGCGCCAGCAGCTCTGAAGGCTCAGATAATAATTCACCCCTCCACTTT
CDR3aa: CASSSEGSDNNSPLHF
v_gene: TRBV5-1
j_gene: TRBJ1-6
abundance: many
d_gene: NA

CDR3nt: TGCAGTGCTAGAGGGAACTACGGCAATTCACCCCTCCACTTT
CDR3aa: CSARGNYGNSPLHF
v_gene: TRBV20-1
j_gene: TRBJ1-6
abundance: many
d_gene: NA

CDR3nt: TGCGCCAGCACCGAGTGGGGAGCGGCTGAAGCTTTCTTT
CDR3aa: CASTEWGAAEAFF
v_gene: TRBV5-1
j_gene: TRBJ1-1
abundance: many
d_gene: NA

CDR3nt: TGTGCCAGCTCACCATCCGAGGGGGCGGGTGCAGATACGCAGTATTTT
CDR3aa: CASSPSEGAGADTQYF
v_gene: TRBV18
j_gene: TRBJ2-3
abundance: few
d_gene: TRBD1

CDR3nt: TGTGCCAGCAGCTTCGGGGATAAGAGCTCCTACGAGCAGTACTTC
CDR3aa: CASSFGDKSSYEQYF
v_gene: TRBV13
j_gene: TRBJ2-7
abundance: many
d_gene: NA

CDR3nt: TGTGCCAGCAGCTTAATCGAAAACACCATATATTTT
CDR3aa: CASSLIENTIYF
v_gene: TRBV11-2
j_gene: TRBJ1-3
abundance: many
d_gene: NA

CDR3nt: TGTGCCATCAGCCGGGGACAGGGTGCCTACAATGAGCAGTTCTTC
CDR3aa: CAISRGQGAYNEQFF
v_gene: TRBV10-3
j_gene: TRBJ2-1
abundance: many
d_gene: TRBD1

CDR3nt: TGCGCCAGCATACAGGGGAATCAGCCCCAGCATTTT
CDR3aa: CASIQGNQPQHF
v_gene: TRBV23-1
j_gene: TRBJ1-5
abundance: many
d_gene: TRBD1

CDR3nt: TGTGCCAGCAGCTTAGGCGGGAGTAAGAATGAGCAGTTCTTC
CDR3aa: CASSLGGSKNEQFF
v_gene: TRBV7-2
j_gene: TRBJ2-1
abundance: NA
d_gene: TRBD2

CDR3nt: TGTGCCAGCAGTCCCAGGTCGCAGCACACTGAAGCTTTCTTT
CDR3aa: CASSPRSQHTEAFF
v_gene: TRBV12-3/TRBV12-4
j_gene: TRBJ1-1
abundance: few
d_gene: NA

CDR3nt: TGCAGTGCTGCCTGGACTAGCGGGACTACAGATACGCAGTATTTT
CDR3aa: CSAAWTSGTTDTQYF
v_gene: TRBV20-1
j_gene: TRBJ2-3
abundance: many
d_gene: TRBD2

CDR3nt: TGTGCCAGCGTACAGGGGGTGAACACTGAAGCTTTCTTT
CDR3aa: CASVQGVNTEAFF
v_gene: TRBV6-1
j_gene: TRBJ1-1
abundance: many
d_gene: TRBD1

CDR3nt: TGTGCCAGCAGCCCCCGAAGCCTCTTCACAGATACGCAGTATTTT
CDR3aa: CASSPRSLFTDTQYF
v_gene: TRBV7-2
j_gene: TRBJ2-3
abundance: many
d_gene: NA

CDR3nt: TGTGCCAGCAGTGAAGGTCGGGGGGGGCCAAATACGCAGTATTTT
CDR3aa: CASSEGRGGPNTQYF
v_gene: TRBV2
j_gene: TRBJ2-3
abundance: few
d_gene: TRBD2

CDR3nt: TGCAGCGTTGTACGTGTCGGGGGGACAAAGCAGTTCTTC
CDR3aa: CSVVRVGGTKQFF
v_gene: TRBV29-1
j_gene: TRBJ2-1
abundance: many
d_gene: NA

CDR3nt: TGTGCCAGCAGCGGTTCGGGGTATAGCAATCAGCCCCAGCATTTT
CDR3aa: CASSGSGYSNQPQHF
v_gene: TRBV9
j_gene: TRBJ1-5
abundance: many
d_gene: NA

CDR3nt: TGCGCCAGCAGCTTGGGGACGGGCGAAAAACTGTTTTTT
CDR3aa: CASSLGTGEKLFF
v_gene: TRBV5-1
j_gene: TRBJ1-4
abundance: many
d_gene: NA

CDR3nt: TGTGCCAGCAGCCAACTAGCGGGGGGGTACAATGAGCAGTTCTTC
CDR3aa: CASSQLAGGYNEQFF
v_gene: TRBV3-1
j_gene: TRBJ2-1
abundance: many
d_gene: TRBD2

CDR3nt: TGTGCCAGCAGTTTTTTAGCGGGGACCACAGATACGCAGTATTTT
CDR3aa: CASSFLAGTTDTQYF
v_gene: TRBV12-3/TRBV12-4
j_gene: TRBJ2-3
abundance: many
d_gene: TRBD2

CDR3nt: TGCAGCGTTGGGGACAGGGTGGTCACAGATACGCAGTATTTT
CDR3aa: CSVGDRVVTDTQYF
v_gene: TRBV29-1
j_gene: TRBJ2-3
abundance: many
d_gene: TRBD1

CDR3nt: TGTGCCAGCAGTTTATCGAAACAGGGACTAGCGGGATACAATGAGCAGTTCTTC
CDR3aa: CASSLSKQGLAGYNEQFF
v_gene: TRBV27
j_gene: TRBJ2-1
abundance: many
d_gene: TRBD2

CDR3nt: TGTGCCATCAGCCCTCTCACCAACGGGACATTTGGCTACACCTTC
CDR3aa: CAISPLTNGTFGYTF
v_gene: TRBV10-3
j_gene: TRBJ1-2
abundance: NA
d_gene: NA

CDR3nt: TGCAGCGTCATACAGGGAAGCTCCTACAATGAGCAGTTCTTC
CDR3aa: CSVIQGSSYNEQFF
v_gene: TRBV29-1
j_gene: TRBJ2-1
abundance: few
d_gene: NA

CDR3nt: TGTGCCTGGTCTACAGGGATGAGCAATCAGCCCCAGCATTTT
CDR3aa: CAWSTGMSNQPQHF
v_gene: TRBV30
j_gene: TRBJ1-5
abundance: many
d_gene: NA

CDR3nt: TGTGCCAGCAGCCCACTAGCGGAACCCTCTGGGGCCAACGTCCTGACTTTC
CDR3aa: CASSPLAEPSGANVLTF
v_gene: TRBV7-3
j_gene: TRBJ2-6
abundance: many
d_gene: TRBD2

CDR3nt: TGCAGCGTTGAGATGGGGGGGGAGACCCAGTACTTC
CDR3aa: CSVEMGGETQYF
v_gene: TRBV29-1
j_gene: TRBJ2-5
abundance: many
d_gene: TRBD2

CDR3nt: TGCAGTGCTAGCCCTACTTATCAGGAGTTCCGAGATACGCAGTATTTT
CDR3aa: CSASPTYQEFRDTQYF
v_gene: TRBV20-1
j_gene: TRBJ2-3
abundance: many
d_gene: NA

CDR3nt: TGCGCCAGCAGCCCCGCGGCCACCGACACTGAAGCTTTCTTT
CDR3aa: CASSPAATDTEAFF
v_gene: TRBV5-1
j_gene: TRBJ1-1
abundance: few
d_gene: NA

CDR3nt: TGTGCCAGCAGCCCAAGGGACAGGGGAACCGGGGAGCTGTTTTTT
CDR3aa: CASSPRDRGTGELFF
v_gene: TRBV5-4
j_gene: TRBJ2-2
abundance: few
d_gene: TRBD1

CDR3nt: TGTGCCAGCAGTTACTCGCCGGGGGCCTACAATGAGCAGTTCTTC
CDR3aa: CASSYSPGAYNEQFF
v_gene: TRBV6-5
j_gene: TRBJ2-1
abundance: many
d_gene: NA

CDR3nt: TGTGCCAGGGGCCGAGAGGGATTGGCCTACGAGCAGTACTTC
CDR3aa: CARGREGLAYEQYF
v_gene: TRBV28
j_gene: TRBJ2-7
abundance: many
d_gene: NA

CDR3nt: TGCGCCGGCAGCTGGACCTGCGTCGACAATGAGCAGTTCTTC
CDR3aa: CAGSWTCVDNEQFF
v_gene: TRBV5-1
j_gene: TRBJ2-1
abundance: NA
d_gene: NA

CDR3nt: TGTGCCAGCAGCTTATATGACAGGGTGACTGTGAACACTGAAGCTTTCTTT
CDR3aa: CASSLYDRVTVNTEAFF
v_gene: TRBV7-2
j_gene: TRBJ1-1
abundance: many
d_gene: TRBD1

CDR3nt: TGCGCCAGCACTCTACGGCCCTACAATGAGCAGTTCTTC
CDR3aa: CASTLRPYNEQFF
v_gene: TRBV10-2
j_gene: TRBJ2-1
abundance: many
d_gene: NA

CDR3nt: TGTGCCAGCAGTGGGTCCAGGGGGCCGGGCGAGCAGTACTTC
CDR3aa: CASSGSRGPGEQYF
v_gene: TRBV2
j_gene: TRBJ2-7
abundance: many
d_gene: TRBD1

CDR3nt: TGTGCCAGCAGCCTCTCCGGAGGATCCTACAATGAGCAGTTCTTC
CDR3aa: CASSLSGGSYNEQFF
v_gene: TRBV5-1
j_gene: TRBJ2-1
abundance: medium-sized
d_gene: NA

CDR3nt: TGTGCCAGTAGTAGCGGGGAAAGAGATACGCAGTATTTT
CDR3aa: CASSSGERDTQYF
v_gene: TRBV2
j_gene: TRBJ2-3
abundance: many
d_gene: TRBD2

CDR3nt: TGCAGTGCTGGGTCCGGGACTAGCGGGAGAACAGATACGCAGTATTTT
CDR3aa: CSAGSGTSGRTDTQYF
v_gene: TRBV20-1
j_gene: TRBJ2-3
abundance: many
d_gene: TRBD2

CDR3nt: TGTGCCAGCAGTCAGGTGGGGACAGAGAGGGATGAGCAGTTCTTC
CDR3aa: CASSQVGTERDEQFF
v_gene: TRBV6-5
j_gene: TRBJ2-1
abundance: NA
d_gene: TRBD1

CDR3nt: TGTGCCAGTAGTATTGGGTTCAATCAGCCCCAGCATTTT
CDR3aa: CASSIGFNQPQHF
v_gene: TRBV19
j_gene: TRBJ1-5
abundance: many
d_gene: NA

CDR3nt: TGCAGTGCTAGAGTGTGGTCTAGCGGGAGAGCCGTTGAGCAGTTCTTC
CDR3aa: CSARVWSSGRAVEQFF
v_gene: TRBV20-1
j_gene: TRBJ2-1
abundance: many
d_gene: TRBD2

CDR3nt: TGTGCCAGCTCACCGGACAGGGAAACCTACAATGAGCGGTTCTTC
CDR3aa: CASSPDRETYNERFF
v_gene: TRBV18
j_gene: TRBJ2-1
abundance: many
d_gene: TRBD1

CDR3nt: TGTGCCAGCAGCAAAGGAGCGGGAGGGCCTTACAATGAGCAGTTCTTC
CDR3aa: CASSKGAGGPYNEQFF
v_gene: TRBV7-8
j_gene: TRBJ2-1
abundance: many
d_gene: TRBD2

CDR3nt: TGCAGTGCTGCCCGGGACAGGGAGTTTGAGCAGTTCTTC
CDR3aa: CSAARDREFEQFF
v_gene: TRBV20-1
j_gene: TRBJ2-1
abundance: many
d_gene: TRBD1

CDR3nt: TGTGCCAGCAGTGAGTCGGGACAGGGGGCAGATACGCAGTATTTT
CDR3aa: CASSESGQGADTQYF
v_gene: TRBV6-4
j_gene: TRBJ2-3
abundance: NA
d_gene: TRBD1

CDR3nt: TGTGCCACCGCGGATAGCACAGATACGCAGTATTTT
CDR3aa: CATADSTDTQYF
v_gene: TRBV24-1
j_gene: TRBJ2-3
abundance: NA
d_gene: NA

CDR3nt: TGTGCCAGCAGCTCCTGGGACTACAATGAGCAGTTCTTC
CDR3aa: CASSSWDYNEQFF
v_gene: TRBV11-2
j_gene: TRBJ2-1
abundance: many
d_gene: NA

CDR3nt: TGTGCCAGCAGAAAGGACAGGGGAGAAAATCAGCCCCAGCATTTT
CDR3aa: CASRKDRGENQPQHF
v_gene: TRBV12-3/TRBV12-4
j_gene: TRBJ1-5
abundance: many
d_gene: TRBD1

CDR3nt: TGTGCCAGCAGCTTAGTTCGGGAAGCTTTCTTT
CDR3aa: CASSLVREAFF
v_gene: TRBV7-9
j_gene: TRBJ1-1
abundance: many
d_gene: NA

CDR3nt: TGTGCCAGCACCATGACAGGGATGACCGGGGAGCTGTTTTTT
CDR3aa: CASTMTGMTGELFF
v_gene: TRBV12-3/TRBV12-4
j_gene: TRBJ2-2
abundance: many
d_gene: TRBD1

CDR3nt: TGTGCCAGCAGTGGGGACAATCTCAATGAGCAGTTCTTC
CDR3aa: CASSGDNLNEQFF
v_gene: TRBV2
j_gene: TRBJ2-1
abundance: NA
d_gene: NA

CDR3nt: TGTGCTAGTGGACCCGGGGGCCGAGAGACCCAGTACTTC
CDR3aa: CASGPGGRETQYF
v_gene: TRBV12-5
j_gene: TRBJ2-5
abundance: many
d_gene: NA

CDR3nt: TGTGCCAGCAGTCCCACTCGTGAGCAGTACTTC
CDR3aa: CASSPTREQYF
v_gene: TRBV12-3/TRBV12-4
j_gene: TRBJ2-7
abundance: NA
d_gene: NA

CDR3nt: TGTGCCAGCAGCTCTTGGGACGCTACTAGCACAGATACGCAGTATTTT
CDR3aa: CASSSWDATSTDTQYF
v_gene: TRBV7-2
j_gene: TRBJ2-3
abundance: many
d_gene: NA

CDR3nt: TGTGCCAGTAGCCATTTAGAGCGGACACACAATGAGCAGTTCTTC
CDR3aa: CASSHLERTHNEQFF
v_gene: TRBV19
j_gene: TRBJ2-1
abundance: NA
d_gene: NA

CDR3nt: TGTGCCAGCAGTGAAGAATGGGGGCCCCAGGGGGTTCCTGAGCAGTTCTTC
CDR3aa: CASSEEWGPQGVPEQFF
v_gene: TRBV2
j_gene: TRBJ2-1
abundance: many
d_gene: TRBD1

CDR3nt: TGTGCCAGCAGCTTAGCGGGGGGACTAACTACCTCAAGGCTGTTCTTC
CDR3aa: CASSLAGGLTTSRLFF
v_gene: TRBV7-2
j_gene: TRBJ2-1
abundance: many
d_gene: TRBD2

CDR3nt: TGTGCCAGCAGCCCTACAGGGGGCATCGATGAGCAGTTCTTC
CDR3aa: CASSPTGGIDEQFF
v_gene: TRBV7-9
j_gene: TRBJ2-1
abundance: many
d_gene: TRBD1